The 3 T cell receptor beta chains below were found in one sample sequenced in a study of PD-1 blockade in classical Hodgkin lymphoma. The data were produced by immunoSEQ multiplex PCR, yet TCRdb's version contains in-frame clones alone and is incomplete. The sample lists around 21,000 clones, 90% occurring once. Time point in this sample: newly diagnosed, previously untreated cHL patient sample. Purification of CD4+ T cells from thawed PBMCs was performed via magnetic negative selection. The sequencing sample was made of CD4+ T cells from blood. The receptors originated from a human donor with classical Hodgkin lymphoma.

The chain employs TRBV28 and TRBJ1-2; D uncertain. Trimming removed 3 bases at V and 0 bases at J, with 5 bases between. The germline V gene encodes CDR1 MDHEN and CDR2 SYDVKM. This CDR3 comprises 13 residues. The CDR3 region has the DNA TGTGCCAGCAGTTTCGCAGCTAACTATGGCTACACCTTC. This sequence encodes CASSFAANYGYTF.

The J gene is TRBJ2-3, the V gene TRBV29-1; no reliable D call. The CDR3 sequence is 12 residues long. Trimming shortened V by 7 bases and J by 2 bases, and 10 bases separated the two germline ends. Germline V gene sequence: CDR1 SQVTM, CDR2 ANQGSEA. In DNA form, the CDR3 reads TGCAGCGCCCTCGGATACACAGATACGCAGTATTTT. Its protein product is CSALGYTDTQYF.

This clone was seen only once. The chain links TRBV10-2 to TRBJ1-2; D ambiguous. The CDR3 length is 16 residues. V was clipped by 4 bases and J by 7 bases, with 22 bases between them. Germline lookup yields CDR1 WSHSY and CDR2 SAAADI. Here the CDR3 reads CASSAVGVTGLSGYTF. The CDR3 coding sequence is TGCGCCAGCAGTGCGGTAGGAGTTACTGGTCTCTCTGGCTACACCTTC.